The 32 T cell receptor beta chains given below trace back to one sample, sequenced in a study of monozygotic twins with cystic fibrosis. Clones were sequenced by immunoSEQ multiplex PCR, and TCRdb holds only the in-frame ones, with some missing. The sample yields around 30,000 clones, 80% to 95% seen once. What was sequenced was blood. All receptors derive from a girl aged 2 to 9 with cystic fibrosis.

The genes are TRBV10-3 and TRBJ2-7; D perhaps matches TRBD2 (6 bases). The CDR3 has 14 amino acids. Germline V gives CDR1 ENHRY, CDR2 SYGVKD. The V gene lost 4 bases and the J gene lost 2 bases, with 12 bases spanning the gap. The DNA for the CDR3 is TGTGCCATCAGTGTGGCCGGGGAGGCCTACGAGCAGTACTTC. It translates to CAISVAGEAYEQYF.

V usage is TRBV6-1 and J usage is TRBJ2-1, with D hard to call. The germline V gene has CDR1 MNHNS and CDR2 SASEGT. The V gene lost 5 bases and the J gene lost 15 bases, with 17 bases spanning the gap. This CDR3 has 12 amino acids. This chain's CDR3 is CASSPQSLIPFF. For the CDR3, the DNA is TGTGCCAGCAGTCCTCAGTCTTTAATTCCGTTCTTC.

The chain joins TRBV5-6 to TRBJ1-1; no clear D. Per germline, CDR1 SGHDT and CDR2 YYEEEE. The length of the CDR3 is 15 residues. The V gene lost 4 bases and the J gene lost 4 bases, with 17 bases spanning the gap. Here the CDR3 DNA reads TGTGCCAGCAGCGCCTTGTCCCCGGCGAGCACTGAAGCTTTCTTT. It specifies CASSALSPASTEAFF.

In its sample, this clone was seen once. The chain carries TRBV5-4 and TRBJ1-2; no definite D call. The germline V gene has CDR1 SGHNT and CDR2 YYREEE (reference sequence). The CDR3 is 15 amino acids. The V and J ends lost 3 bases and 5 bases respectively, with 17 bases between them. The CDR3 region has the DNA TGTGCCAGCAGCTCCCCCGTCGAGGGTGCGTATGGCTACACCTTC. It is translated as CASSSPVEGAYGYTF.

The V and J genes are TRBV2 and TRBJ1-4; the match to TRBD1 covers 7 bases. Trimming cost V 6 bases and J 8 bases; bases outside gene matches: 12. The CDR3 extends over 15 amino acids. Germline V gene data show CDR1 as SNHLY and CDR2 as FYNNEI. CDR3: CASRLRQGSKEKLFF. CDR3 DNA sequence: TGTGCCAGCAGACTTCGACAGGGATCAAAGGAAAAACTGTTTTTT.

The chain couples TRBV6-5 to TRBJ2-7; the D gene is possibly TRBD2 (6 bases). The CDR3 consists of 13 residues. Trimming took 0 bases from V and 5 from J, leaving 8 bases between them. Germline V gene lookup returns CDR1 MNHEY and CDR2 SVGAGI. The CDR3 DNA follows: TGTGCCAGCAGTTACTCGAGGACTAACGAGCAGTACTTC. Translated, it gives CASSYSRTNEQYF.

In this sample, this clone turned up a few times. The CDR3 region has the DNA TGTGCCAGCAGTCCCTACAAGAGCTCTGGAAACACCATATATTTT. Its translation: CASSPYKSSGNTIYF. This chain links TRBV28 with TRBJ1-3; D gene unclear. Germline lookup yields CDR1 MDHEN and CDR2 SYDVKM. V was shortened by 5 bases and J by 0 bases, with 11 bases between the two germline ends. The CDR3 covers 15 residues.

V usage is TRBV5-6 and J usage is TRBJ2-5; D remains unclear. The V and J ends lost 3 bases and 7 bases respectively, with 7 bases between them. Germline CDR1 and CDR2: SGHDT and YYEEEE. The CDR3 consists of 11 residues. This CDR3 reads CASSSRGTQYF. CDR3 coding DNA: TGTGCCAGCAGCTCAAGAGGGACCCAGTACTTC.

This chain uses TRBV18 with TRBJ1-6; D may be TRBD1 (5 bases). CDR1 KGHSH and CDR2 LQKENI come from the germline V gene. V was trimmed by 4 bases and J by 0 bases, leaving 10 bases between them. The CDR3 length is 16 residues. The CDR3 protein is CASSRDWSSYNSPLHF. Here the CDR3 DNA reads TGTGCCAGCTCACGGGACTGGAGCTCCTATAATTCACCCCTCCACTTT.

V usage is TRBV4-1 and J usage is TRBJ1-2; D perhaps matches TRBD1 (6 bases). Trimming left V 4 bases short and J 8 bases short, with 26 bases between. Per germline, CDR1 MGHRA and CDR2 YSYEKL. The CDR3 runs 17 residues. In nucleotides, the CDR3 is TGCGCCAGCAGCCCTATCGGTCGGTCGGGGGGGCTGATCGGCTACACCTTC. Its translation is CASSPIGRSGGLIGYTF.

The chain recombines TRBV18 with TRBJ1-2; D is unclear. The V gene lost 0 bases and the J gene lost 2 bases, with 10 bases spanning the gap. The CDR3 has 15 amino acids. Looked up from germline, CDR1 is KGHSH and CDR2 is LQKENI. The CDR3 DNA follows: TGTGCCAGCTCACCACCTTCTCAGCAGAACTATGGCTACACCTTC. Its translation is CASSPPSQQNYGYTF.

The CDR3 DNA follows: TGTGCCAGCAGTGAGCTTAGAGAGACCCAGTACTTC. It is translated as CASSELRETQYF. The V call is TRBV2, the J call TRBJ2-5, with D unclear. The germline V gene encodes CDR1 SNHLY and CDR2 FYNNEI. There are 12 residues in the CDR3. The ends were cut back, 3 bases at V and 4 bases at J, with 6 bases in the middle.

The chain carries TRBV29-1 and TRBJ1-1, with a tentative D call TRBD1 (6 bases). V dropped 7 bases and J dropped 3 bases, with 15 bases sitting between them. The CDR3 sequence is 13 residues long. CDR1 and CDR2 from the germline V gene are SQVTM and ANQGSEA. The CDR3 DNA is TGCAGCGCTTCTATACAGGGCTACACTGAAGCTTTCTTT. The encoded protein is CSASIQGYTEAFF.

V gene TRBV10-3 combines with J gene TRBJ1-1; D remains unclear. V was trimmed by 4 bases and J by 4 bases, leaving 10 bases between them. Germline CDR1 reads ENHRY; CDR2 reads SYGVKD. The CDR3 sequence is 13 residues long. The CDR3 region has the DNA TGTGCCATCAGTGGACTTTCTCCCACTGAAGCTTTCTTT. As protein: CAISGLSPTEAFF.

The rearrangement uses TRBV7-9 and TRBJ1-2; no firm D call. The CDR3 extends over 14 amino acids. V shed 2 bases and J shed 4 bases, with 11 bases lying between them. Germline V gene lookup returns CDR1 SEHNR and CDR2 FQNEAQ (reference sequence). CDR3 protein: CASSLLGDFYGYTF. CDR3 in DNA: TGTGCCAGCAGCTTATTGGGAGATTTCTATGGCTACACCTTC. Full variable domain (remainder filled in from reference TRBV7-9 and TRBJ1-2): DTGVSQNPRHKITKRGQNVTFRCDPISEHNRLYWYRQTLGQGPEFLTYFQNEAQLEKSRLLSDRFSAERPKGSFSTLEIQRTEQGDSAMYLCASSLLGDFYGYTFGSGTRLTVV.

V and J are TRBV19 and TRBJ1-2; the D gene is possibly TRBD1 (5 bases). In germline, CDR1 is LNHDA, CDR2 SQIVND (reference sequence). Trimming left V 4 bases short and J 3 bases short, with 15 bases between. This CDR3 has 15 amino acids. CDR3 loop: CASSTPTWGDYGYTF. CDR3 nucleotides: TGTGCCAGTAGTACCCCAACGTGGGGGGACTATGGCTACACCTTC. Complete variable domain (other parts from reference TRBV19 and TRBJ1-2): DGGITQSPKYLFRKEGQNVTLSCEQNLNHDAMYWYRQDPGQGLRLIYYSQIVNDFQKGDIAEGYSVSREKKESFPLTVTSAQKNPTAFYLCASSTPTWGDYGYTFGSGTRLTVV.

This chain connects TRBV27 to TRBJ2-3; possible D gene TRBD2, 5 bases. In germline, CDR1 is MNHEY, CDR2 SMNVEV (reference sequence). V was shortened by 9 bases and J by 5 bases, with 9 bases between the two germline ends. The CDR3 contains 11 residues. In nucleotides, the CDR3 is TGTGCCAGTAGTCGGGGAGATACGCAGTATTTT. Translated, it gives CASSRGDTQYF.

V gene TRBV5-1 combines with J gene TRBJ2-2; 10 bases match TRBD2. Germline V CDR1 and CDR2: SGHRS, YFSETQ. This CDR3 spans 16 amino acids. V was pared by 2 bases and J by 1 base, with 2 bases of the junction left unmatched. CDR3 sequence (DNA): TGCGCCAGCAGCTTACGACTAGCGGGGAACACCGGGGAGCTGTTTTTT. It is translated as CASSLRLAGNTGELFF.

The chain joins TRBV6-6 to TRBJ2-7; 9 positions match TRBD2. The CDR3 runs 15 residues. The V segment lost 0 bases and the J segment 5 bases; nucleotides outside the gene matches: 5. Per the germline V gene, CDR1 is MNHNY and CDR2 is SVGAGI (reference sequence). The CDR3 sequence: CASSYSSGRSHEQYF. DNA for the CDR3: TGTGCCAGCAGTTACTCGAGCGGGAGGAGCCACGAGCAGTACTTC.

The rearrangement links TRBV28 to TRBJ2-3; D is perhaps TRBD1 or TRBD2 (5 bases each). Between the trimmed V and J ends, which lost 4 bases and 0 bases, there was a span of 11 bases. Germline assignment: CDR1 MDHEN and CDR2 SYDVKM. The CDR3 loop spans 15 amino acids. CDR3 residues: CASSWDQRSTDTQYF. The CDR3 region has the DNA TGTGCCAGCAGTTGGGACCAGAGAAGCACAGATACGCAGTATTTT.

CDR3 DNA: TGTGCCAGCAGCGCCCCACGGGGGCTGAGCTCTGGAAACACCATATATTTT. This sequence encodes CASSAPRGLSSGNTIYF. This chain uses TRBV9 with TRBJ1-3, with D perhaps matching TRBD1 (6 bases). Per the germline V gene, CDR1 is SGDLS and CDR2 is YYNGEE. Deletions cut 3 bases from V and 0 bases from J, with 16 bases between. This CDR3 has 17 amino acids. Drawing the rest from reference TRBV9 and TRBJ1-3, the complete variable domain is DSGVTQTPKHLITATGQRVTLRCSPRSGDLSVYWYQQSLDQGLQFLIQYYNGEERAKGNILERFSAQQFPDLHSELNLSSLELGDSALYFCASSAPRGLSSGNTIYFGEGSWLTVV.

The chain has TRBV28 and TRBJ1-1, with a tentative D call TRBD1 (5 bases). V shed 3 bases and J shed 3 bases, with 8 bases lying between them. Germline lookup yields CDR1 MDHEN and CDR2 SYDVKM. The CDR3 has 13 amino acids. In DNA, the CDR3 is TGTGCCAGCAGTTTGGGGGGGGACACTGAAGCTTTCTTT. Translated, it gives CASSLGGDTEAFF.

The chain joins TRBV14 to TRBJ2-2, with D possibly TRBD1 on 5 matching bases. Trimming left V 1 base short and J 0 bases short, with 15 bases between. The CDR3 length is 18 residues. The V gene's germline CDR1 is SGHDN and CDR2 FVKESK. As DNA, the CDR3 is TGTGCCAGCAGCCAAGCCAGGACACTAACATCGAACACCGGGGAGCTGTTTTTT. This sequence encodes CASSQARTLTSNTGELFF.

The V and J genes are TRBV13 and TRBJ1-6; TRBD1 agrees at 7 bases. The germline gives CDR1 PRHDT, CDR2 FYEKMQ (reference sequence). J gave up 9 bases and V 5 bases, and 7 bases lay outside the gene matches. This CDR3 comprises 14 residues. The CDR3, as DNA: TGTGCCAGCAGCGAGCGGGACAGACCTTCACCCCTCCACTTT. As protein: CASSERDRPSPLHF.

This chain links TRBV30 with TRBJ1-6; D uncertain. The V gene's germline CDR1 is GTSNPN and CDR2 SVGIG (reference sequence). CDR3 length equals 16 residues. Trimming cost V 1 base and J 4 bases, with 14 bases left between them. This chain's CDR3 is CAWSGAREFYNSPLHF. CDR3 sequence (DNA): TGTGCCTGGAGTGGGGCCCGGGAGTTTTATAATTCACCCCTCCACTTT.

In nucleotides, the CDR3 is TGCAGTGCGAGTCACTACAATGAGCAGTTCTTC. Amino acids: CSASHYNEQFF. The chain recombines TRBV20-1 with TRBJ2-1; D is ambiguous. V gave up 6 bases and J gave up 3 bases, with 6 bases separating them. This CDR3 region has 11 residues. Germline V lookup: CDR1 DFQATT, CDR2 SNEGSKA (reference sequence).

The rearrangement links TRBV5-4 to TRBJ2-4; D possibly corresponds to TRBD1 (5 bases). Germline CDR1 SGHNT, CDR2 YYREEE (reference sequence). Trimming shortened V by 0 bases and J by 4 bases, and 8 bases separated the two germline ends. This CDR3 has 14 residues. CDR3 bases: TGTGCCAGCAGCTTGGGGGCAGGGAAAAACATTCAGTACTTC. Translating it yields CASSLGAGKNIQYF.

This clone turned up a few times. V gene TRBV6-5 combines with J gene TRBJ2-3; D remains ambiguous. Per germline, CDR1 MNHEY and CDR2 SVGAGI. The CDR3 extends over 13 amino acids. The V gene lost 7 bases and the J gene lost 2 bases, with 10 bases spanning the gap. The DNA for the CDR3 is TGTGCCAGCAAACTGGGCTCCACAGATACGCAGTATTTT. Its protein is CASKLGSTDTQYF.

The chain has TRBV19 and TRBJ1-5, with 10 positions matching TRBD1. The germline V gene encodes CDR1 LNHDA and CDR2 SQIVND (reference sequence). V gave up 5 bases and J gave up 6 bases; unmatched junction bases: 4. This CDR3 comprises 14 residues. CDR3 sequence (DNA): TGTGCCAGTAGTGGGACAGGGGAGTCTCAGCCCCAGCATTTT. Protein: CASSGTGESQPQHF.

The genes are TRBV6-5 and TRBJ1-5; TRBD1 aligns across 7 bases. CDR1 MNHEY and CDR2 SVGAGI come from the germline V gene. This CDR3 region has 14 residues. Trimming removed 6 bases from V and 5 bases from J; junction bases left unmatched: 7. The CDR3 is CASSPRGMYQPQHF. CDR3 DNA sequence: TGTGCCAGCAGCCCCAGGGGGATGTATCAGCCCCAGCATTTT.

Here the CDR3 reads CASKQGGYGYTF. CDR3 DNA: TGTGCCAGCAAACAAGGGGGCTATGGCTACACCTTC. The chain joins TRBV28 to TRBJ1-2, with a tentative D call TRBD1 (6 bases). With 7 bases removed from V and 4 bases from J, the gap between germline ends came to 10 bases. The CDR3 covers 12 residues. Germline assignment: CDR1 MDHEN and CDR2 SYDVKM.

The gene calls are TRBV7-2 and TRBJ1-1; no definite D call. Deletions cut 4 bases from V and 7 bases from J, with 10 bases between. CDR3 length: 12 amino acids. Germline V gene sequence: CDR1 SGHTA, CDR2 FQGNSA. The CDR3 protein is CASSSIYDEAFF. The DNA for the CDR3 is TGTGCCAGCAGCTCGATTTACGATGAAGCTTTCTTT.